This T cell receptor beta chain was documented in a study of T cell repertoires in ileal Crohn's disease. Looking at the study overall: Postoperative therapy was given to about half: approximately 10 thiopurines, roughly 18 anti-TNF agents. Study results and limitations: High-frequency clones were more common in sorted CD8 than CD4 cells. Within the first postoperative year, endoscopy came at median roughly 7.3 months.

Sequencing used immunoSEQ multiplex PCR; TCRdb keeps in-frame clones, though not all of them. The sample consists of more than 950 clones, approximately 86% of them appearing once. Of note for this clone: What it recognizes is unknown.

The time point was: neoterminal ileum biopsy at postoperative endoscopy, about 6 months after surgery. CDR1 SQVTM and CDR2 ANQGSEA come from the germline V gene. The V gene end was trimmed by 3 bases and the J gene end by 5 bases; junction bases not matched to a gene: 5. The CDR3 has 14 residues. The chain joins TRBV29-1 to TRBJ2-1; 9 bases fit TRBD2. This receptor was taken from an adult with Crohn's disease. The sequenced sample consisted of ileal tissue. CDR3 nucleotide sequence: TGCAGCGTTGACGGCGGGGGGGCCCACAATGAGCAGTTCTTC. Amino acid sequence: CSVDGGGAHNEQFF.